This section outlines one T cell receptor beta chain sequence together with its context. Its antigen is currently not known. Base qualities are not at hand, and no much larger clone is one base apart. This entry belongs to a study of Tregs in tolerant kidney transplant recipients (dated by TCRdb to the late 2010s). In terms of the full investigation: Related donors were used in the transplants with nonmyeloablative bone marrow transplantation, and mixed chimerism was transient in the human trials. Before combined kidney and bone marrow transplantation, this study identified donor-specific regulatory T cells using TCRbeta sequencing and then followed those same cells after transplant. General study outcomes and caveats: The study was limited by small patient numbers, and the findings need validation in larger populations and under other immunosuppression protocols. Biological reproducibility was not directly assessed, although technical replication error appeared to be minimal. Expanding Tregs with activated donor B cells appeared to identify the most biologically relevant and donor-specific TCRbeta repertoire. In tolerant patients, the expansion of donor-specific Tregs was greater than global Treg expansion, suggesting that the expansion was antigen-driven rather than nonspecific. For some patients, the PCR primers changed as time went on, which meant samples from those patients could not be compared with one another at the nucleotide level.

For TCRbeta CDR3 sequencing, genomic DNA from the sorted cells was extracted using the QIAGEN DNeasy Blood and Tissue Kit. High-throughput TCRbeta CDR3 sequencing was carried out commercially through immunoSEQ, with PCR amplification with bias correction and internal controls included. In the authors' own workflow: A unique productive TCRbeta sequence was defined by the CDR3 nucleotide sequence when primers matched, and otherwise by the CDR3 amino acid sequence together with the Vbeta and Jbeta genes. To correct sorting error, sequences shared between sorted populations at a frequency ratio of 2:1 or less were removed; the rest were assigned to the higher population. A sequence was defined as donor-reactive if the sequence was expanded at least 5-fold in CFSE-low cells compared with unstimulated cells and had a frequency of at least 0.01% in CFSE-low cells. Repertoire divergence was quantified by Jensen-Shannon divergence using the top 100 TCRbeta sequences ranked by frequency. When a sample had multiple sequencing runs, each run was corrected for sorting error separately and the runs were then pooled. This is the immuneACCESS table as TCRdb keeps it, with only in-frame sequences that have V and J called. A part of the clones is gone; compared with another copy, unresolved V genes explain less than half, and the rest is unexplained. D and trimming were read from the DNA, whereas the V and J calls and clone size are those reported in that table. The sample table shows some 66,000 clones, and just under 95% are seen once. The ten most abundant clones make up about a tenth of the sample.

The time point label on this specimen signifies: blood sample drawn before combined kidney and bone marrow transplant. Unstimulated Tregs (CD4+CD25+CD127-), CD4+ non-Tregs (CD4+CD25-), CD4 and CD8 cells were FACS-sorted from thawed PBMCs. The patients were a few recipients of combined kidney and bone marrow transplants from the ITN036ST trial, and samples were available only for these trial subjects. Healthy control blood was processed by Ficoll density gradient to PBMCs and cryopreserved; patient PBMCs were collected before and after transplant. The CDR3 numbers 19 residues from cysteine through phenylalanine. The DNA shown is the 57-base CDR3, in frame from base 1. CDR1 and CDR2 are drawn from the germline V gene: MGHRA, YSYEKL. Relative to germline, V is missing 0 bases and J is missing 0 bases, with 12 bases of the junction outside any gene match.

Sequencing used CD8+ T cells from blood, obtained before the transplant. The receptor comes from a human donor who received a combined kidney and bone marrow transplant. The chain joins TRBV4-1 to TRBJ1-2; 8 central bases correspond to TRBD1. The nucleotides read TGCGCCAGCAGCCAAGAATCCGGGACAGGAGGTTATTCTAACTATGGCTACACCTTC. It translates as CASSQESGTGGYSNYGYTF.